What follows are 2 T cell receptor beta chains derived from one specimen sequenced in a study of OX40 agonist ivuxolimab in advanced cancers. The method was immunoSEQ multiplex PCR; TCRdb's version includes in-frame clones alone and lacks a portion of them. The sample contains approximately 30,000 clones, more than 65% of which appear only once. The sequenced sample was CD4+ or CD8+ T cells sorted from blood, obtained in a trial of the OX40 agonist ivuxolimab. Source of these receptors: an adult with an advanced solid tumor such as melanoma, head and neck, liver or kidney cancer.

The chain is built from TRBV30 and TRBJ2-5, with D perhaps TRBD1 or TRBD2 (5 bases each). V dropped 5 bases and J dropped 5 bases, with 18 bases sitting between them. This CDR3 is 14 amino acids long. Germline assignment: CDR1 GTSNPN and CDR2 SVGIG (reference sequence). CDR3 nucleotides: TGTGCCTGGGTCCGGGCCTTATGGGGGGAGACCCAGTACTTC. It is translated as CAWVRALWGETQYF.

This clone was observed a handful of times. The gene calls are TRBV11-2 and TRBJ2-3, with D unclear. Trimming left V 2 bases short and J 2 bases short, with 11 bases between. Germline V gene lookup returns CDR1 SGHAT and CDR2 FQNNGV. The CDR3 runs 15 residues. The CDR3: CASSLILGATDTQYF. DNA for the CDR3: TGTGCCAGCAGCTTAATCCTCGGAGCCACAGATACGCAGTATTTT.